This T cell receptor (beta chain) was sequenced during a study of T cell responses to AZD1222 COVID-19 vaccine. Study context: Researchers grouped second doses given at about 4 or about 12 weeks into one pool. General observations from the study: At baseline, seropositivity was found in only a handful of AZD1222 recipients. Spike-specific TCRs gained breadth and depth after people received two AZD1222 doses. Dominant at 160-218 and 743-854, vaccine-associated CD4 TCRs also spanned spike.

Using immunoSEQ multiplex PCR, the repertoire was profiled, and TCRdb retains in-frame clones only, with some absent. The repertoire includes about 140,000 clones, approximately 92% of them detected once, and 1.6% sits in the top ten. To note about this clone: The antigen is unknown.

The sequences come from peripheral blood, collected on day 0 of AZD1222 vaccination. This sequence originates from an adult in good health.

The CDR3 reads CAIPLGGSGANVLTF. In DNA form, the CDR3 reads TGTGCCATCCCCCTCGGAGGGTCTGGGGCCAACGTCCTGACTTTC. The rearrangement links TRBV18 to TRBJ2-6; TRBD2 is a possible D gene (6 bases). The CDR3 runs to 15 residues. The V end lost 10 bases, the J end lost 1 base, and 14 bases lay between the germline ends. Germline CDR1 KGHSH, CDR2 LQKENI. The full variable domain, with the rest looked up from reference TRBV18 and TRBJ2-6, is NAGVMQNPRHLVRRRGQEARLRCSPMKGHSHVYWYRQLPEEGLKFMVYLQKENIIDESGMPKERFSAEFPKEGPSILRIQQVVRGDSAAYFCAIPLGGSGANVLTFGAGSRLTVL.